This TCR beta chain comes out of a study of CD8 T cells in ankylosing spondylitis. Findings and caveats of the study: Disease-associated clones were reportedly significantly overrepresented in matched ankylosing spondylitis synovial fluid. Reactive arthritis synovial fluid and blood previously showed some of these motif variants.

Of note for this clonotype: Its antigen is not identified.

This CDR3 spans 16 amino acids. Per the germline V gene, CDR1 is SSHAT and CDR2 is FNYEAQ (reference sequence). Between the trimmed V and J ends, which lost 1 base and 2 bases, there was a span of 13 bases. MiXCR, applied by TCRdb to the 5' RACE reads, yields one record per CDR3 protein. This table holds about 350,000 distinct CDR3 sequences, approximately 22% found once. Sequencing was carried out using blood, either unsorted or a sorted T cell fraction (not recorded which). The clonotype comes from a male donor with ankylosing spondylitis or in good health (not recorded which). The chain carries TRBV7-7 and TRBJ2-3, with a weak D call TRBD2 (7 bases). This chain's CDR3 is CASSLGVGGPTDTQYF. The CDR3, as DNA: TGTGCCAGCAGCTTAGGTGTCGGGGGGCCCACAGATACGCAGTATTTT.